What follows describes a single T cell receptor beta chain. Antigen unknown. The assay was immunoSEQ multiplex PCR, and TCRdb's table has in-frame clones only and misses some. Seen here are fewer than 150,000 clones, about 83% observed once, and the top ten hold 4% to 6%. The data were taken from a study of radiotherapy plus CTLA-4 blockade in lung cancer. About the study: Of the patients, about 20% showed objective responses and around 32% attained disease control. Study-level results: In blood, after radiotherapy plus ipilimumab, tumor-derived TCR clones expanded.

Those with chemo-refractory metastatic non-small-cell lung cancer were treated with focal radiation combined with CTLA-4 blockade using ipilimumab. CDR1 and CDR2 (germline): MDHEN, SYDVKM. The trim removed 5 bases at V and 7 bases at J, leaving 15 bases unmatched. The length of the CDR3 is 17 residues. Sequenced material: peripheral blood, taken from a patient treated with radiotherapy plus ipilimumab. The rearrangement uses TRBV28 and TRBJ1-2; 11 nucleotides agree with TRBD1. The receptor comes from a human donor with non-small cell lung cancer who had a partial response to radiotherapy plus ipilimumab. CDR3 DNA sequence: TGTGCCAGCAGTCCAAGAGGACAGGGGGCTGGAGGTGTTGGCTACACCTTC. Its translation is CASSPRGQGAGGVGYTF.